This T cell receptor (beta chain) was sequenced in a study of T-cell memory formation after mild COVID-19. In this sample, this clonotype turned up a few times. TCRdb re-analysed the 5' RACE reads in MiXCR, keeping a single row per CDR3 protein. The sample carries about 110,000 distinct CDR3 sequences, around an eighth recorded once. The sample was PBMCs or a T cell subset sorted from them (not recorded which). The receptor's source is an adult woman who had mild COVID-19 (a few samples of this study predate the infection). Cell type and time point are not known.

CDR3 in DNA: TGTGCCAGCAGTTTGTCCACAGATAGCAATCAGCCCCAGCATTTT. It encodes CASSLSTDSNQPQHF. This chain connects TRBV12-3 or TRBV12-4 to TRBJ1-5; D unclear. The ends were cut back, 3 bases at V and 0 bases at J, with 9 bases in the middle. The CDR3 sequence is 15 residues long.